These 16 T cell receptor beta chains were sequenced from one sample in a study of blood T cell repertoires in COVID-19. Some clones are missing from TCRdb's copy, which holds only in-frame ones; the method was immunoSEQ multiplex PCR. The sample has about 110,000 clones; around 89% are singletons. Sequenced input: peripheral blood. Receptors originate from a woman between 50 and 59 years old with acute or convalescent COVID-19.

The chain combines TRBV10-3 with TRBJ1-3; 9 bases agree with TRBD1. Germline V gives CDR1 ENHRY, CDR2 SYGVKD. The CDR3 has 20 residues. Trimming at V came to 6 bases and at J to 0 bases, leaving 18 bases not matched to a gene. CDR3 in DNA: TGTGCCATCAGCTCCGGGACAGGGTCATTTGGTGGGACCTCTGGAAACACCATATATTTT. Translating gives CAISSGTGSFGGTSGNTIYF.

The rearrangement joins TRBV6-5 to TRBJ2-7; TRBD2 matches at 7 bases. The germline CDR1 and CDR2 sequences are MNHEY and SVGAGI. J gave up 4 bases and V 4 bases, and 13 bases lay outside the gene matches. CDR3 length: 16 residues. The CDR3 sequence is CASSFNEGAGFYEQYF. Written as DNA, the CDR3 is TGTGCCAGCAGTTTCAATGAGGGAGCGGGATTTTACGAGCAGTACTTC.

This clone was seen a handful of times. V gene TRBV27 combines with J gene TRBJ2-2, with TRBD1 identical over 10 bases. Germline lookup yields CDR1 MNHEY and CDR2 SMNVEV (reference sequence). V trimming: 2 bases; J trimming: 1 base; junction bases outside the gene matches: 10. This CDR3 is 19 amino acids long. CDR3: CASSLMEPGQGLNTGELFF. The CDR3 DNA sequence: TGTGCCAGCAGTTTAATGGAGCCGGGACAGGGGCTGAACACCGGGGAGCTGTTTTTT.

This rearrangement joins TRBV27 to TRBJ1-2; D remains unclear. The CDR3 consists of 13 residues. V was shortened by 5 bases and J by 7 bases, with 14 bases between the two germline ends. CDR1 and CDR2 from the germline V gene are MNHEY and SMNVEV (reference sequence). The CDR3 DNA sequence: TGTGCCAGCAGTCCCTCCGGGGTGCCTGGCTACACCTTC. It is translated as CASSPSGVPGYTF.

The chain has TRBV18 and TRBJ2-2; D not certain. The CDR3 loop spans 15 amino acids. Between the trimmed V and J ends, which lost 1 base and 3 bases, there was a span of 9 bases. CDR1 KGHSH and CDR2 LQKENI come from the germline V gene. The CDR3 sequence is CASSPQRGDTGELFF. DNA of the CDR3: TGTGCCAGCTCACCACAACGCGGTGACACCGGGGAGCTGTTTTTT.

This sequence joins TRBV19 and TRBJ2-7; TRBD1 matches at 11 bases. Germline CDR1 reads LNHDA; CDR2 reads SQIVND (reference sequence). This CDR3 has 14 residues. V lost 5 bases to trimming and J lost 5 bases; unmatched junction nucleotides: 5. CDR3 region: CASSPPGQGDEQYF. In DNA form, the CDR3 reads TGTGCCAGTAGTCCACCGGGACAGGGGGACGAGCAGTACTTC.

The chain uses TRBV5-1 and TRBJ2-5, with 7 bases aligning to TRBD1. The trim removed 3 bases at V and 1 base at J, leaving 9 bases unmatched. Germline V CDR1 and CDR2: SGHRS, YFSETQ. The CDR3 loop spans 16 amino acids. The CDR3 sequence: CASSSGTDETQETQYF. CDR3 DNA: TGCGCCAGCAGCTCAGGGACAGACGAAACCCAAGAGACCCAGTACTTC.

The chain is built from TRBV7-2 and TRBJ2-1; 11 nucleotides agree with TRBD2. The germline gives CDR1 SGHTA, CDR2 FQGNSA. The CDR3 sequence is 15 residues long. J gave up 7 bases and V 3 bases, and 5 bases lay outside the gene matches. This CDR3 reads CASSLVAGGGNEQFF. In DNA form, the CDR3 reads TGTGCCAGCAGCTTGGTAGCGGGAGGGGGTAATGAGCAGTTCTTC.

The chain combines TRBV19 with TRBJ1-2; 10 positions agree with TRBD1. The germline gives CDR1 LNHDA, CDR2 SQIVND (reference sequence). CDR3 size: 13 residues. V lost 7 bases and J lost 7; bases outside the gene matches: 6. The CDR3 region is CASNPGDRGGYTF. The CDR3, as DNA: TGTGCCAGTAACCCAGGGGACAGGGGTGGCTACACCTTC.

The rearrangement joins TRBV18 to TRBJ2-1; TRBD2 aligns across 9 bases. CDR1 is KGHSH, CDR2 LQKENI, per germline. The CDR3 spans 15 residues. The ends lost 3 bases at V and 6 bases at J; junction bases unmatched: 6. CDR3 region: CASSPNLAGTNEQFF. As DNA, the CDR3 is TGTGCCAGCTCACCTAACCTAGCGGGAACCAATGAGCAGTTCTTC.

The CDR3 reads CASSPGGNANEKLFF. For the CDR3, the DNA is TGTGCCAGCTCACCCGGGGGGAATGCTAATGAAAAACTGTTTTTT. J is TRBJ1-4 and V is TRBV18; perhaps TRBD1 as D (5 bases). The CDR3 is made up of 15 amino acids. Trimming cost V 3 bases and J 3 bases, with 11 bases left between them. CDR1 and CDR2 (germline): KGHSH, LQKENI.

This clone was detected only once. The rearrangement links TRBV5-1 to TRBJ2-7; the match to TRBD1 covers 9 bases. This CDR3 contains 11 residues. Looked up from germline, CDR1 is SGHRS and CDR2 is YFSETQ. Trimming took 7 bases from V and 7 from J; bases not matched to a gene: 3. CDR3 nucleotides: TGCGCCAGCTCGACAGGGGGTGAGCAGTACTTC. Translation: CASSTGGEQYF.

The gene calls are TRBV7-9 and TRBJ2-3; 8 bases map to TRBD1. This CDR3 has 17 residues. The germline V gene encodes CDR1 SEHNR and CDR2 FQNEAQ (reference sequence). After removal of 3 bases from V and 3 bases from J, the junction contained 11 bases not matched to a gene. CDR3 sequence reads: CASSFPPGQVQTDTQYF. The CDR3, as DNA: TGTGCCAGCAGCTTTCCTCCGGGACAGGTTCAGACAGATACGCAGTATTTT.

CDR3 in DNA: TGTGCCAGCAGCAAAGGGACAAGCGGCGGGAGGAGAACCGGGGAGCTGTTTTTT. Translated, it gives CASSKGTSGGRRTGELFF. This chain links TRBV21-1 with TRBJ2-2; TRBD2, the table's D call, was not compared with the DNA. TRBV21-1 is classified as a pseudogene. This CDR3 is 18 amino acids long.

V is TRBV5-4 and J is TRBJ2-2, with 7 bases identical to TRBD1. Germline V gene data show CDR1 as SGHNT and CDR2 as YYREEE (reference sequence). V was pared by 4 bases and J by 7 bases, with 10 bases of the junction left unmatched. The CDR3 is 15 residues long. The CDR3 loop is CASSVNDRVGGELFF. The DNA of the CDR3 is TGTGCCAGCAGCGTCAACGACAGGGTTGGCGGGGAGCTGTTTTTT.

The chain uses TRBV7-8 and TRBJ2-1; D may match TRBD1 or TRBD2 (10 bases each). Germline CDR1 and CDR2: SGHVS and FQNEAQ. The V gene lost 5 bases and the J gene lost 4 bases, with 24 bases spanning the gap. CDR3 length: 18 residues. In DNA, the CDR3 is TGTGCCAGCAGCCCGGGACAGGGGCTAGCGGGAGAATACAATGAGCAGTTCTTC. This codes for CASSPGQGLAGEYNEQFF.